The 21 T cell receptor beta chains reported below all come from one sample, sequenced in a study of blood T cells in healthy people across ages (dated by TCRdb to between 2014 and 2016). The library was made by 5' RACE. Sequenced on an Illumina HiSeq 2500. A second PCR of roughly 6 to 12 cycles was run with a J-beta primer mix and a sample-barcoded 5' primer. TCRdb's own reprocessing of the public reads used fastp at Q25 and MiXCR and kept productive beta chains. Records with the same CDR3 protein are collapsed into one entry carrying the most frequent genes and DNA. This sample gives 750,000 or so distinct CDR3 sequences in total; around a quarter of them show up just once. The ten largest account for 8% to 10% of the sample. The same data also went into a second study, on T cells of mothers and their children.

Sequencing was done on a sample of blood. These receptors came from a boy aged 5 to 17 in good health.

Only a few counts were recorded for this clonotype. A junction boundary mismatches the germline segment, possibly from a read error. V usage is TRBV6-2 or TRBV6-3 and J usage is TRBJ2-5, with TRBD1 as a possible D gene (6 bases). Germline CDR1 MNHEY, CDR2 SVGEGT. This CDR3 is built from 12 residues. The CDR3, as DNA: TGTGCCAGCAGCCGCCGGGCACAGGGCCCCCTCTTC. Protein sequence: CASSRRAQGPLF.

The chain recombines TRBV24-1 with TRBJ1-1, with D perhaps TRBD1 (6 bases). This CDR3 spans 15 amino acids. CDR1 and CDR2 (germline): KGHDR, SFDVKD. V lost 4 bases to trimming and J lost 1 base, with 12 bases between them. The CDR3 DNA sequence: TGTGCCACCAGTGACCCGACAGGCCCGAACACTGAAGCTTTCTTT. Amino acid sequence: CATSDPTGPNTEAFF.

This chain uses TRBV28 with TRBJ2-1; D is undetermined. This CDR3 spans 16 amino acids. Germline V gene lookup returns CDR1 MDHEN and CDR2 SYDVKM. Trimming took 2 bases from V and 0 from J, leaving 11 bases between them. CDR3 in amino acids: CASSLVTTNSYNEQFF. The CDR3 coding sequence is TGTGCCAGCAGTTTAGTTACCACAAACTCCTACAATGAGCAGTTCTTC.

Only a few counts were recorded for this clonotype. The V and J genes are TRBV5-1 and TRBJ1-1; 9 bases fit TRBD1. The CDR3 is 14 amino acids. With 4 bases clipped from V and 5 bases from J, the junction kept 6 bases outside the gene matches. CDR1 SGHRS and CDR2 YFSETQ come from the germline V gene. The CDR3 region is CASSPWTGETEAFF. CDR3 bases: TGCGCCAGCAGCCCTTGGACAGGGGAGACTGAAGCTTTCTTT. Variable domain in full (rest from reference TRBV5-1 and TRBJ1-1): KAGVTQTPRYLIKTRGQQVTLSCSPISGHRSVSWYQQTPGQGLQFLFEYFSETQRNKGNFPGRFSGRQFSNSRSEMNVSTLELGDSALYLCASSPWTGETEAFFGQGTRLTVV.

This chain links TRBV29-1 with TRBJ2-7; 11 positions agree with TRBD1. This CDR3 comprises 14 residues. CDR1 is SQVTM and CDR2 is ANQGSEA in the germline V gene. The V gene end was trimmed by 1 base and the J gene end by 4 bases; junction bases not matched to a gene: 3. CDR3 sequence (DNA): TGCAGCGTTGAAGGGACAGGGGGCATATACGAGCAGTACTTC. This translates into CSVEGTGGIYEQYF.

CDR3 in amino acids: CASSLNGDGYTF. CDR3 in DNA: TGCGCCAGCAGCTTAAATGGGGATGGCTACACCTTC. The J gene is TRBJ1-2, the V gene TRBV5-1, with D uncertain. V lost 2 bases to trimming and J lost 6 bases, with 8 bases between them. From germline, CDR1 is SGHRS and CDR2 YFSETQ. The CDR3 runs to 12 residues.

This clonotype was detected only a few times. V is TRBV5-1 and J is TRBJ2-5; 7 positions agree with TRBD1. The J call may be faulty, since TRBJ2-1 better matches the DNA end. CDR3 length equals 15 residues. From germline, CDR1 is SGHRS and CDR2 YFSETQ. CDR3: CASSWPRQGSNEQFF. In DNA form, the CDR3 reads TGCGCCAGCAGCTGGCCGCGACAGGGATCCAATGAGCAGTTCTTC.

The chain combines TRBV11-3 with TRBJ2-5; 9 bases map to TRBD1. The CDR3 length is 14 residues. The junction had 9 bases not matched to a gene; V was cut back by 2 bases and J by 11 bases. Germline CDR1 is SGHNT and CDR2 is YENEEA. CDR3 DNA: TGTGCCAGCAGCTTAATACAGGGGGCAGGAGAGCAGTACTTC. It encodes CASSLIQGAGEQYF.

This clonotype was detected a few times. The chain couples TRBV29-1 to TRBJ2-5; D perhaps matches TRBD2 (5 bases). Germline CDR1 is SQVTM and CDR2 is ANQGSEA. V lost 0 bases and J 6 bases, leaving 29 bases between the germline ends. CDR3 length: 19 residues. DNA of the CDR3: TGCAGCGTTGAAGATCTCCGGTGGGAGCCAGACGCGGGTCAAAAGACCCAGTACTTC. Translating it yields CSVEDLRWEPDAGQKTQYF. Drawing the rest from reference TRBV29-1 and TRBJ2-5, the complete variable domain is SAVISQKPSRDICQRGTSLTIQCQVDSQVTMMFWYRQQPGQSLTLIATANQGSEATYESGFVIDKFPISRPNLTFSTLTVSNMSPEDSSIYLCSVEDLRWEPDAGQKTQYFGPGTRLLVL.

The chain carries TRBV6-6 and TRBJ1-5, with D unresolved. Trimming cost V 5 bases and J 7 bases, with 15 bases left between them. CDR1 is MNHNY and CDR2 is SVGAGI in the germline V gene (reference sequence). The CDR3 is 14 amino acids. CDR3 nucleotide sequence: TGTGCCAGCAGTGATACGGGGTTCTGGCAGCCCCAGCATTTT. It translates to CASSDTGFWQPQHF.

The CDR3 protein is CSARGLAGVDEQFF. The CDR3 coding sequence is TGCAGTGCTAGGGGGCTAGCGGGAGTTGATGAGCAGTTCTTC. The chain employs TRBV20-1 and TRBJ2-1; 10 bases align to TRBD2. CDR1 is DFQATT, CDR2 SNEGSKA, per germline (reference sequence). This CDR3 is 14 amino acids long. V shed 3 bases, J shed 8 bases, and the junction held 7 bases outside the gene matches.

The gene calls are TRBV3-1 and TRBJ1-1; D gene unclear. Looked up from germline, CDR1 is LGHDT and CDR2 is YNNKEL (reference sequence). Trimming took 0 bases from V and 0 from J, leaving 8 bases between them. The length of the CDR3 is 15 residues. CDR3 in DNA: TGTGCCAGCAGCCAAGAGTCCGCTATGAACACTGAAGCTTTCTTT. Encoded protein: CASSQESAMNTEAFF.

The rearrangement uses TRBV27 and TRBJ2-2; 7 bases align to TRBD2. Germline V lookup: CDR1 MNHEY, CDR2 SMNVEV (reference sequence). V lost 3 bases, J lost 5 bases, and 9 bases stayed unmatched. The CDR3 consists of 16 residues. DNA for the CDR3: TGTGCCAGCAGTTTTTCATCTTCGGGGGGTACCGGGGAGCTGTTTTTT. Residues: CASSFSSSGGTGELFF.

The CDR3 loop reads CASNRAPGTEAFF. The CDR3 DNA is TGTGCCAGCAACCGGGCCCCGGGGACTGAAGCTTTCTTT. The J gene is TRBJ1-1, the V gene TRBV9; D is unclear. CDR3 length: 13 amino acids. V lost 6 bases to trimming and J lost 5 bases, with 14 bases between them. Germline CDR1 SGDLS, CDR2 YYNGEE. Variable domain in full (rest from reference TRBV9 and TRBJ1-1): DSGVTQTPKHLITATGQRVTLRCSPRSGDLSVYWYQQSLDQGLQFLIQYYNGEERAKGNILERFSAQQFPDLHSELNLSSLELGDSALYFCASNRAPGTEAFFGQGTRLTVV.

This clonotype was recorded a few times. This chain uses TRBV11-3 with TRBJ2-5; D is perhaps TRBD1 or TRBD2 (7 bases each). The CDR3 has 14 residues. The germline gives CDR1 SGHNT, CDR2 YENEEA. The V end lost 5 bases, the J end lost 3 bases, and 13 bases lay between the germline ends. The DNA of the CDR3 is TGTGCCAGCAGCCCCCAGGGGGGGGAAGAGACCCAGTACTTC. Protein: CASSPQGGEETQYF.

This clonotype was observed a handful of times. The genes are TRBV10-3 and TRBJ2-3; 10 bases fit TRBD2. Germline V CDR1 and CDR2: ENHRY, SYGVKD. After removal of 2 bases from V and 10 bases from J, the junction contained 6 bases not matched to a gene. This CDR3 contains 14 residues. Here the CDR3 reads CAISEERGGLPQYF. DNA for the CDR3: TGTGCCATCAGTGAGGAGCGGGGGGGCCTACCGCAGTATTTT.

As regards this clonotype: A junction end diverges from the germline sequence, so it may reflect a read error. V and J are TRBV7-9 and TRBJ1-1; D is possibly TRBD1 (6 bases). CDR3 length: 15 amino acids. From germline, CDR1 is SEHNR and CDR2 FQNEAQ (reference sequence). CDR3 in amino acids: CASSGRDILFPEASF. CDR3 nucleotides: TGTGCCAGCAGCGGAAGGGACATTCTTTTCCCTGAAGCTTCCTTT.

The chain links TRBV4-1 to TRBJ2-4, with 9 positions matching TRBD2. The CDR3 runs to 16 residues. With 3 bases clipped from V and 1 base from J, the junction kept 4 bases outside the gene matches. The germline V gene encodes CDR1 MGHRA and CDR2 YSYEKL. The CDR3 reads CASSHVAGVAKNIQYF. The CDR3, as DNA: TGCGCCAGCAGCCATGTAGCGGGAGTGGCCAAAAACATTCAGTACTTC.

The CDR3 loop is CASIPGGGSYNEQFF. CDR3 bases: TGTGCCAGCATACCCGGGGGGGGTTCCTACAATGAGCAGTTCTTC. This sequence joins TRBV2 and TRBJ2-1, with 8 bases identical to TRBD2. The ends lost 7 bases at V and 1 base at J; junction bases unmatched: 6. The CDR3 loop spans 15 amino acids. CDR1 SNHLY and CDR2 FYNNEI come from the germline V gene.

The gene calls are TRBV12-3 or TRBV12-4 and TRBJ1-1; unclear D gene. Between the trimmed V and J ends, which lost 6 bases and 2 bases, there was a span of 10 bases. CDR3 size: 13 residues. CDR3 DNA sequence: TGTGCCAGCAGGACTGCCAAAAACACTGAAGCTTTCTTT. This encodes CASRTAKNTEAFF.

The chain uses TRBV2 and TRBJ2-1; TRBD1 or TRBD2 may be the D gene (6 bases each). V lost 6 bases, J lost 0 bases, and 12 bases lay in between. This CDR3 comprises 15 residues. The germline V gene encodes CDR1 SNHLY and CDR2 FYNNEI. CDR3 coding DNA: TGTGCCAGCAGGTCCGGGGGCGGCTCCTACAATGAGCAGTTCTTC. It specifies CASRSGGGSYNEQFF.